The 20 T cell receptor beta chains below all came from one sample that was sequenced in a study of CD8+ T cells in alopecia areata (dated by TCRdb to between 2018 and 2020). Taken with the paper, the label for time point translates to: baseline before oral tofacitinib. Library method: the immunoSEQ multiplex PCR assay. RNA was extracted from all samples and reverse transcribed into cDNA, which served as template for TCR sequencing. In TCRdb, the immuneACCESS table is reduced to in-frame sequences with V and J assigned. These tables do not hold every clone; where another copy was compared, an unresolved V gene accounts for under half, and the others remain unexplained. The sample table shows more than 100,000 clones, and approximately 53% are seen once. Jointly, the top ten make up roughly 4.3% of the sample. This specimen consisted of CD4+ T cells sorted from blood, obtained at week 0. The receptors here all came from a human donor with alopecia areata.

This clone was seen only a few times. This rearrangement joins TRBV19 to TRBJ2-2, with a weak D call TRBD1 (6 bases). Germline CDR1 and CDR2: LNHDA and SQIVND (reference sequence). The CDR3 consists of 16 residues. The germline V and J ends were trimmed by 3 bases and 0 bases, with 11 bases remaining between them. The CDR3 is CASSMTGPSNTGELFF. CDR3 DNA: TGTGCCAGTAGTATGACAGGCCCTTCGAACACCGGGGAGCTGTTTTTT.

The chain employs TRBV13 and TRBJ2-3, with D tentatively TRBD1 or TRBD2 (5 bases each). CDR1 is PRHDT and CDR2 is FYEKMQ in the germline V gene (reference sequence). Trimming took 4 bases from V and 5 from J, leaving 10 bases between them. This CDR3 spans 13 amino acids. CDR3 sequence: CASSSYGGDTQYF. For the CDR3, the DNA is TGTGCCAGCAGCTCCTATGGGGGAGATACGCAGTATTTT.

This chain links TRBV2 with TRBJ1-4; D may be TRBD1 (5 bases). The CDR3 length is 15 residues. CDR1 and CDR2 from the germline V gene are SNHLY and FYNNEI. Trimming took off 6 bases at V and 7 bases at J, with 18 bases between the two ends. The CDR3 here is CASRAPGSGGEKLFF. CDR3 nucleotides: TGTGCCAGCAGGGCACCGGGCAGTGGGGGTGAAAAACTGTTTTTT.

V is TRBV5-1 and J is TRBJ2-3; 7 bases are a match to TRBD2. V shed 3 bases, J shed 6 bases, and the junction held 13 bases outside the gene matches. The CDR3 has 16 amino acids. Germline CDR1 and CDR2: SGHRS and YFSETQ. The CDR3 DNA is TGCGCCAGCAGCTGGGACTACCCCCCGGAGGTGGATACGCAGTATTTT. Its translation: CASSWDYPPEVDTQYF.

V usage is TRBV7-2 and J usage is TRBJ2-6; D possibly corresponds to TRBD2 (5 bases). CDR1 and CDR2 (germline): SGHTA, FQGNSA. The CDR3 consists of 17 residues. Trimming cost V 1 base and J 2 bases, with 12 bases left between them. The DNA for the CDR3 is TGTGCCAGCAGCTTAGGGGCTAGCATAACTGGGGCCAACGTCCTGACTTTC. Protein product: CASSLGASITGANVLTF.

The chain has TRBV27 and TRBJ2-2; the match to TRBD2 covers 7 bases. J gave up 3 bases and V 5 bases, and 6 bases lay outside the gene matches. CDR1 and CDR2 (germline): MNHEY, SMNVEV (reference sequence). The CDR3 has 15 residues. The CDR3 region is CASSTLRGDTGELFF. CDR3 DNA sequence: TGTGCCAGCAGTACATTACGGGGGGACACCGGGGAGCTGTTTTTT.

The chain combines TRBV4-3 with TRBJ1-1; D unresolved. The CDR3 sequence is 14 residues long. Germline V lookup: CDR1 LGHNA, CDR2 YSLEER. Trimming took off 0 bases at V and 2 bases at J, with 7 bases between the two ends. The chain's CDR3 is CASSQDAGNTEAFF. The CDR3 region has the DNA TGCGCCAGCAGCCAAGATGCAGGAAACACTGAAGCTTTCTTT.

The gene calls are TRBV7-2 and TRBJ1-1; 8 bases match TRBD1. The germline V gene has CDR1 SGHTA and CDR2 FQGNSA. The junction had 0 bases not matched to a gene; V was cut back by 2 bases and J by 1 base. CDR3 length: 14 amino acids. CDR3 coding DNA: TGTGCCAGCAGCTTACAGGGGGCGAACACTGAAGCTTTCTTT. Residues: CASSLQGANTEAFF.

J is TRBJ1-5 and V is TRBV9; no firm D call. Deletions cut 4 bases from V and 0 bases from J, with 11 bases between. Per germline, CDR1 SGDLS and CDR2 YYNGEE. The CDR3 is made up of 15 amino acids. Here the CDR3 reads CASSPHGDSNQPQHF. The CDR3 DNA sequence: TGTGCCAGCAGCCCTCACGGAGATAGCAATCAGCCCCAGCATTTT.

The chain has TRBV10-2 and TRBJ2-7, with 10 bases lining up with TRBD2. Trimming removed 7 bases from V and 6 bases from J; junction bases left unmatched: 9. This CDR3 has 14 residues. Germline CDR1 and CDR2: WSHSY and SAAADI. The CDR3 sequence: CASNGRAGGREQYF. CDR3 sequence (DNA): TGCGCCAGCAACGGAAGAGCGGGAGGGCGCGAGCAGTACTTC.

V is TRBV5-1 and J is TRBJ1-2; 8 bases align to TRBD1. There are 13 residues in the CDR3. Unmatched junction bases numbered 1, after V lost 0 bases and J lost 6 bases. Germline V gene data show CDR1 as SGHRS and CDR2 as YFSETQ. CDR3 nucleotides: TGCGCCAGCAGCTTGGGACAGGGGAATGGCTACACCTTC. Amino acids: CASSLGQGNGYTF.

The chain joins TRBV7-3 to TRBJ2-7; 8 nucleotides agree with TRBD1. This CDR3 has 15 residues. V shed 0 bases and J 5 bases; nucleotides not matched to a gene: 6. Germline V gene sequence: CDR1 SGHTA, CDR2 FQGTGA. In DNA, the CDR3 is TGTGCCAGCAGCTTAACAGGACAGGGATTTAACGAGCAGTACTTC. The encoded protein is CASSLTGQGFNEQYF.

Many counts were recorded for this clone. The chain is built from TRBV7-9 and TRBJ1-4; D gene ambiguous. This CDR3 has 14 amino acids. Germline V gene sequence: CDR1 SEHNR, CDR2 FQNEAQ (reference sequence). The V end was cut by 1 base, the J end by 7 bases, with 10 bases between. The DNA for the CDR3 is TGTGCCAGCAGCTTAGGAGTGGGGAGTGAAAAACTGTTTTTT. Translation gives CASSLGVGSEKLFF.

The chain links TRBV29-1 to TRBJ1-2, with D tentatively TRBD1 (6 bases). The CDR3 is 12 residues long. Between the trimmed V and J ends, which lost 6 bases and 8 bases, there was a span of 16 bases. Germline V gene data show CDR1 as SQVTM and CDR2 as ANQGSEA. CDR3 nucleotide sequence: TGCAGCGTAGCCGGACAGACTATGGGCTACACCTTC. As protein: CSVAGQTMGYTF.

The chain combines TRBV6-1 with TRBJ2-3; D remains unclear. The CDR3 has 14 amino acids. Germline V CDR1 and CDR2: MNHNS, SASEGT. V was shortened by 5 bases and J by 4 bases, with 13 bases between the two germline ends. DNA of the CDR3: TGTGCCAGCAGTCTCGGACCAGCCGCAGATACGCAGTATTTT. Translation: CASSLGPAADTQYF.

V and J are TRBV2 and TRBJ1-1; tentative D call: TRBD1 (5 bases). The CDR3 is 15 amino acids. V gave up 5 bases and J gave up 2 bases, with 15 bases separating them. Per the germline V gene, CDR1 is SNHLY and CDR2 is FYNNEI. This CDR3 reads CASSQGRGANTEAFF. CDR3 bases: TGTGCCAGCAGTCAAGGGAGAGGGGCCAACACTGAAGCTTTCTTT.

About this clone itself: The sample carries other DNA sequences with the same CDR3. The chain is built from TRBV7-9 and TRBJ1-1; 8 nucleotides agree with TRBD1. The CDR3 sequence is 13 residues long. Losses at the gene ends were 4 bases for V and 5 bases for J; bases not matched to a gene: 3. Germline V gene data show CDR1 as SEHNR and CDR2 as FQNEAQ (reference sequence). Here the CDR3 DNA reads TGTGCCAGCAGCTCTGGACAGGGTACTGAAGCTTTCTTT. Amino acids: CASSSGQGTEAFF.

This clone was seen a handful of times. The chain recombines TRBV7-9 with TRBJ2-4; possibly TRBD2 for D (6 bases). The germline V and J ends were trimmed by 5 bases and 5 bases, with 16 bases remaining between them. In germline, CDR1 is SEHNR, CDR2 FQNEAQ (reference sequence). The CDR3 has 15 residues. The CDR3 DNA reads TGTGCCAGCAGCGCGGAGGGACTTTCGCAAAACATTCAGTACTTC. It translates to CASSAEGLSQNIQYF.

The CDR3 coding sequence is TGTGCCAGCAGTTACCGGAGGGTTCGGAATTCACCCCTCCACTTT. Protein sequence: CASSYRRVRNSPLHF. V gene TRBV6-5 combines with J gene TRBJ1-6; no definite D call. The germline V gene encodes CDR1 MNHEY and CDR2 SVGAGI. The CDR3 has 15 amino acids. V gave up 2 bases and J gave up 7 bases, with 12 bases separating them.

This chain uses TRBV15 with TRBJ1-5; D might be TRBD1 (6 bases). Trimming shortened V by 6 bases and J by 2 bases, and 14 bases separated the two germline ends. This CDR3 spans 15 amino acids. Germline lookup yields CDR1 LNHNV and CDR2 YYDKDF (reference sequence). CDR3 DNA: TGTGCCACCAGTCAGGGGTCGAGGCGCAATCAGCCCCAGCATTTT. Translated, it gives CATSQGSRRNQPQHF.